Below are 9 T cell receptor beta chains sequenced from a single sample in a study of graft-versus-host responses after intestinal transplantation. Using immunoSEQ multiplex PCR, the repertoire was profiled, and TCRdb retains in-frame clones only, with some absent. Among some 95,000 clones listed, 90% to 95% were seen once. These receptors are not linked to any known antigen. Sequences were derived from unstimulated CD8+ T cells sorted from spleen or lymph node cells, sampled before intestinal transplant. These receptors all come from a human donor who received an intestinal transplant.

V gene TRBV9 combines with J gene TRBJ2-1, with 13 bases lining up with TRBD2. Germline V gene lookup returns CDR1 SGDLS and CDR2 YYNGEE. The V segment lost 4 bases and the J segment 3 bases; nucleotides outside the gene matches: 13. CDR3 length: 19 residues. CDR3 amino acids: CASSPPTSGRTLNYNEQFF. The CDR3 nucleotides read TGTGCCAGCAGCCCCCCGACTAGCGGGAGGACCTTAAACTACAATGAGCAGTTCTTC.

The chain employs TRBV5-5 and TRBJ2-7, with TRBD1 matching 9 bases. Germline trimming cut 3 bases from V and 4 bases from J; bases unmatched to any gene: 5. The CDR3 spans 14 residues. Germline values: CDR1 SGHKS, CDR2 YYEKEE (reference sequence). This chain's CDR3 is CASSYGQGPYEQYF. CDR3 sequence (DNA): TGTGCCAGCAGCTATGGACAGGGGCCGTACGAGCAGTACTTC.

The chain is built from TRBV25-1 and TRBJ2-1; 9 nucleotides match TRBD1. The ends lost 6 bases at V and 7 bases at J; junction bases unmatched: 4. CDR3 length equals 13 residues. Germline V gene sequence: CDR1 MGHDK, CDR2 SYGVNS. The CDR3 DNA sequence: TGTGCCAGCAGCGGGACAGGGCAGAATGAGCAGTTCTTC. Encoded protein: CASSGTGQNEQFF.

J is TRBJ2-5 and V is TRBV7-8; 12 bases are a match to TRBD2. The CDR3 extends over 17 amino acids. J lost 4 bases, V lost 5 bases, and 11 bases had no gene match. Germline V CDR1 and CDR2: SGHVS, FQNEAQ. CDR3 DNA sequence: TGTGCCAGCAGCCCACGGACTAGCGGGACCTATGGAGAGACCCAGTACTTC. Translated: CASSPRTSGTYGETQYF. The whole variable domain, remainder taken from reference TRBV7-8 and TRBJ2-5, is GAGVSQSPRYKVAKRGQDVALRCDPISGHVSLFWYQQALGQGPEFLTYFQNEAQLDKSGLPSDRFFAERPEGSVSTLKIQRTQQEDSAVYLCASSPRTSGTYGETQYFGPGTRLLVL.

CDR3 loop: CASSFQGENTEAFF. CDR3 coding DNA: TGTGCCAGCAGCTTTCAGGGGGAGAACACTGAAGCTTTCTTT. This chain joins TRBV5-6 and TRBJ1-1; 7 bases line up with TRBD1. The CDR3 consists of 14 residues. V was clipped by 2 bases and J by 1 base; unmatched bases: 2. Germline V gene lookup returns CDR1 SGHDT and CDR2 YYEEEE.

V is TRBV4-3 and J is TRBJ1-1, with TRBD1 as a possible D gene (6 bases). Trimming stripped 1 base from V and 4 bases from J, with 13 bases between. Germline V lookup: CDR1 LGHNA, CDR2 YSLEER. CDR3 length equals 15 residues. CDR3 nucleotides: TGCGCCAGCAGCCAAGGAAGGGGGATGAGCACTGAAGCTTTCTTT. It yields the protein CASSQGRGMSTEAFF.

The genes are TRBV6-6 and TRBJ2-7; tentative D call: TRBD2 (5 bases). The germline gives CDR1 MNHNY, CDR2 SVGAGI (reference sequence). The CDR3 is 13 amino acids. Trimming cost V 2 bases and J 6 bases, with 11 bases left between them. CDR3 nucleotide sequence: TGTGCCAGCAGTTACGGGGAGAAGGGCGAGCAGTACTTC. It specifies CASSYGEKGEQYF.

This chain joins TRBV7-9 and TRBJ2-7; 10 bases agree with TRBD2. Looked up from germline, CDR1 is SEHNR and CDR2 is FQNEAQ (reference sequence). Losses at the gene ends were 5 bases for V and 1 base for J; bases not matched to a gene: 11. This CDR3 has 17 residues. The CDR3 reads CASSPRTSGLSSYEQYF. The CDR3 DNA reads as TGTGCCAGCAGCCCCAGGACTAGCGGACTTTCTTCCTACGAGCAGTACTTC.

V is TRBV7-2 and J is TRBJ1-4; 10 bases fit TRBD1. The V gene end was trimmed by 5 bases and the J gene end by 0 bases; junction bases not matched to a gene: 9. Germline CDR1 is SGHTA and CDR2 is FQGNSA. The CDR3 covers 18 residues. CDR3 region: CASSPMAGTGATNEKLFF. The CDR3 coding sequence is TGTGCCAGCAGCCCCATGGCGGGGACAGGGGCAACTAATGAAAAACTGTTTTTT.